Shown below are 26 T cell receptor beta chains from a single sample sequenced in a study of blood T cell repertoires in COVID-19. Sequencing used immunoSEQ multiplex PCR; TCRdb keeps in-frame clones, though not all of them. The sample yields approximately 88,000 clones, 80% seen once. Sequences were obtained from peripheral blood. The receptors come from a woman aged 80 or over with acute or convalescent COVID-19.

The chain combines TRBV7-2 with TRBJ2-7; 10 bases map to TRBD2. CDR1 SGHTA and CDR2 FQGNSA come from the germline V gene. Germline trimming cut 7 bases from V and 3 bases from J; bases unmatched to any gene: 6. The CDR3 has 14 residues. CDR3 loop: CASTYSGRSYEQYF. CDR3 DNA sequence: TGTGCCAGCACCTATAGCGGGAGGAGCTACGAGCAGTACTTC.

CDR3 DNA: TGTGCCAGCAGCTCCAGTTGGAATGAGCAGTTCTTC. This translates into CASSSSWNEQFF. V gene TRBV6-6 combines with J gene TRBJ2-1; D remains ambiguous. The CDR3 totals 12 residues. V lost 6 bases and J lost 7, with 10 bases in between. Germline V gene sequence: CDR1 MNHNY, CDR2 SVGAGI (reference sequence).

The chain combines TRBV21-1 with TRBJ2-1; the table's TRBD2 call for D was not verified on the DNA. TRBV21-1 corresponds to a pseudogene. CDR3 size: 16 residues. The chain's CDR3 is CASSPTGGRRQWEQFF. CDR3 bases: TGTGCCAGCAGCCCCACGGGAGGGCGGAGACAATGGGAGCAGTTCTTC.

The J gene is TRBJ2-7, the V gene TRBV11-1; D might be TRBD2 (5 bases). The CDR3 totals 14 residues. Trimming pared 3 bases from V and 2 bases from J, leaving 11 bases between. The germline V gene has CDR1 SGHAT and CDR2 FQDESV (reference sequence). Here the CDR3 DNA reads TGTGCCAGCAGCTTGGAACTAGTTACCTACGAGCAGTACTTC. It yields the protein CASSLELVTYEQYF.

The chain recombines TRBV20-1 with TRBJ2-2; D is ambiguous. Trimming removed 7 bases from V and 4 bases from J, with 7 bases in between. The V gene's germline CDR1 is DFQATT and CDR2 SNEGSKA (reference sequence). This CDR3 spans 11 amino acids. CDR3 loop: CSVLSTGELFF. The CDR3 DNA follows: TGCAGTGTGCTTAGCACCGGGGAGCTGTTTTTT.

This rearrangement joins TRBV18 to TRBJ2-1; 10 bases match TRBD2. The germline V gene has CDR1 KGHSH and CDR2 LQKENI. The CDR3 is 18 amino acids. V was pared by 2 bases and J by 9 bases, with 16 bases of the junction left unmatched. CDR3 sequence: CASSPRASGSAVSGEQFF. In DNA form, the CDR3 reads TGTGCCAGCTCACCAAGGGCTAGCGGGAGTGCTGTGTCGGGTGAGCAGTTCTTC.

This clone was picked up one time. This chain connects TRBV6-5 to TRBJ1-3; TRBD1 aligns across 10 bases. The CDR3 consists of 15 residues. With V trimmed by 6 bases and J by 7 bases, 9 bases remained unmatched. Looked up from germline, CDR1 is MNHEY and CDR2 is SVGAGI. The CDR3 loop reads CASSGGTGVGNTIYF. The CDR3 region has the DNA TGTGCCAGCAGCGGAGGGACAGGGGTTGGGAACACCATATATTTT.

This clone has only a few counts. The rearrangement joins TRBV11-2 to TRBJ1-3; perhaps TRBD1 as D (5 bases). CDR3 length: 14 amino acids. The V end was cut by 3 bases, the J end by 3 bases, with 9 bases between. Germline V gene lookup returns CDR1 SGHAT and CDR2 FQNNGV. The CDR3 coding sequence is TGTGCCAGCAGCTTTGTGACAGTTGGAAACACCATATATTTT. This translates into CASSFVTVGNTIYF.

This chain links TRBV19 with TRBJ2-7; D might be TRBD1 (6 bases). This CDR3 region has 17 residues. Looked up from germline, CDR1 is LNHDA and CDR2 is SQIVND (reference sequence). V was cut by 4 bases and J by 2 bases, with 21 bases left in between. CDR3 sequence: CASSTQEVVRGPYEQYF. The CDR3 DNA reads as TGTGCCAGTAGTACCCAGGAAGTTGTCAGGGGCCCCTACGAGCAGTACTTC.

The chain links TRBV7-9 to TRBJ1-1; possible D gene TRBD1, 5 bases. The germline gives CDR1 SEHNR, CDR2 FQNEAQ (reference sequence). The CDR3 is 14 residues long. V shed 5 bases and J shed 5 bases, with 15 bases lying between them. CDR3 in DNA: TGTGCCAGCAGCCCCCCAAGGGGTGATACTGAAGCTTTCTTT. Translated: CASSPPRGDTEAFF.

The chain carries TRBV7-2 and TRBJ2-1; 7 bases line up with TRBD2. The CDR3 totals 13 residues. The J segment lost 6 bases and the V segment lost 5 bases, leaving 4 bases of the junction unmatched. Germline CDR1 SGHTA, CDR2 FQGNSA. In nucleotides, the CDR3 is TGTGCCAGCAGCGTGACTAGCACCAATGAGCAGTTCTTC. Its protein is CASSVTSTNEQFF.

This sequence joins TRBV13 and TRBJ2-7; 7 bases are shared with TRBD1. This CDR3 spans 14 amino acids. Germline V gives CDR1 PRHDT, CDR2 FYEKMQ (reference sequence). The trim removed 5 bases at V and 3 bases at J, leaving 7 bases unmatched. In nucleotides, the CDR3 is TGTGCCAGCAGCCCCGGGACAGCGGACTACGAGCAGTACTTC. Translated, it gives CASSPGTADYEQYF.

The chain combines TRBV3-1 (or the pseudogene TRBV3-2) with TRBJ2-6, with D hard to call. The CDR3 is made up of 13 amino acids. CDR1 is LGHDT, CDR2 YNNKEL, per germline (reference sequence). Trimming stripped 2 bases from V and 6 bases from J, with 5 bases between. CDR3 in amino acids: CASSQRAANVLTF. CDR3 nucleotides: TGTGCCAGCAGCCAAAGAGCGGCCAACGTCCTGACTTTC.

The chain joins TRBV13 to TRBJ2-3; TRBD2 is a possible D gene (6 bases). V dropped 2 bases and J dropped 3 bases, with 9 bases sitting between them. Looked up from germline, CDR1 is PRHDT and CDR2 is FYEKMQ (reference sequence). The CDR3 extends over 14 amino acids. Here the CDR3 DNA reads TGTGCCAGCAGCTTAACCGGGAGAACAGATACGCAGTATTTT. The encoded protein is CASSLTGRTDTQYF.

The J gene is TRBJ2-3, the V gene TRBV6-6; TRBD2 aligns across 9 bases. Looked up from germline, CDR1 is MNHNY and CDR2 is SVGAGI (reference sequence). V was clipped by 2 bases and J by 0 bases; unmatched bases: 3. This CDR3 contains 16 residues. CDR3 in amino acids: CASSYASGVSTDTQYF. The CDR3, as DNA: TGTGCCAGCAGTTACGCTAGCGGGGTCAGCACAGATACGCAGTATTTT.

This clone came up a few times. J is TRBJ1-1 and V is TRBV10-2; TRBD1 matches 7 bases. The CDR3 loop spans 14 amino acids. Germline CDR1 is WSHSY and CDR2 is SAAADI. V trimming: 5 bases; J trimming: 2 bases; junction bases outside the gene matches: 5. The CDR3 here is CASSTDRLNTEAFF. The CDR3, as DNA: TGCGCCAGCAGTACGGACAGGCTTAACACTGAAGCTTTCTTT.

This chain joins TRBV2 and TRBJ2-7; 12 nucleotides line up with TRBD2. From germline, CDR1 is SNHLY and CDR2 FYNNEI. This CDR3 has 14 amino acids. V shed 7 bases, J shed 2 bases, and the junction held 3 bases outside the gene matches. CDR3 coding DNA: TGTGCCAGCACTCTAGCGGGGGGGGCCTACGAGCAGTACTTC. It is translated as CASTLAGGAYEQYF.

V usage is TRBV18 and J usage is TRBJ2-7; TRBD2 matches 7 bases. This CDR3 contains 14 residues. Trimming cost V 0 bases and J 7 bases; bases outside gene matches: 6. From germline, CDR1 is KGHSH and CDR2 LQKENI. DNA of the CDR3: TGTGCCAGCTCACCACCGGGACTACCTTTTGAGCAGTACTTC. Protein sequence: CASSPPGLPFEQYF.

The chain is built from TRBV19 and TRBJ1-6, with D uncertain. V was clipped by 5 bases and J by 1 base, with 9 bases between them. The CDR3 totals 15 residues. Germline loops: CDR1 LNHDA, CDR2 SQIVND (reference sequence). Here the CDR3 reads CASSVLRSYNSPLHF. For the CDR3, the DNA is TGTGCCAGTAGTGTACTGCGGTCCTATAATTCACCCCTCCACTTT.

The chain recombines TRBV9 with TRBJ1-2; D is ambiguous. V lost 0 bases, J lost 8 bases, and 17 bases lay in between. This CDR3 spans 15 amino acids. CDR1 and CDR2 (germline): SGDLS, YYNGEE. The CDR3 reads CASSVVTPKGGGYTF. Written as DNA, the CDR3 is TGTGCCAGCAGCGTAGTAACCCCGAAGGGAGGAGGCTACACCTTC.

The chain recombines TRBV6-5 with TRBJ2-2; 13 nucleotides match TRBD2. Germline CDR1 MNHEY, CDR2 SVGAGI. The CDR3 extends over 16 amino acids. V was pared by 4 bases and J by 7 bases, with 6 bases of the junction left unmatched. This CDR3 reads CASSSIRLAGGGELFF. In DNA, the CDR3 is TGTGCCAGCAGTTCCATAAGACTAGCGGGGGGCGGGGAGCTGTTTTTT.

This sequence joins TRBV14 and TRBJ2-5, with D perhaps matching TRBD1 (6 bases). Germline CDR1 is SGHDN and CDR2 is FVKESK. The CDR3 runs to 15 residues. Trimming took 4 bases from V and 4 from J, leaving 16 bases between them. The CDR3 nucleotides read TGTGCCAGCAGCCCCCGGACAGCAAGGGGAGAGACCCAGTACTTC. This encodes CASSPRTARGETQYF.

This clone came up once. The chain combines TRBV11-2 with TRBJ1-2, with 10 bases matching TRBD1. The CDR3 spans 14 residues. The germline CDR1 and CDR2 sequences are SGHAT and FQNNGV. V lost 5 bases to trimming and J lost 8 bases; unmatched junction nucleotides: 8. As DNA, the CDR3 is TGTGCCAGCAGCGTCGACAGGGGGCGGGAAGGCTACACCTTC. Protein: CASSVDRGREGYTF.

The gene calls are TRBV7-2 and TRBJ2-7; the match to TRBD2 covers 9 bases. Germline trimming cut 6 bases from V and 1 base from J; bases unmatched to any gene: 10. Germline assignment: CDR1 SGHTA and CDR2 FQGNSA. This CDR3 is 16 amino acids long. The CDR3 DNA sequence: TGTGCCAGCAGAGCTGGGGGGCTAGCGGGATCCTACGAGCAGTACTTC. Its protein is CASRAGGLAGSYEQYF.

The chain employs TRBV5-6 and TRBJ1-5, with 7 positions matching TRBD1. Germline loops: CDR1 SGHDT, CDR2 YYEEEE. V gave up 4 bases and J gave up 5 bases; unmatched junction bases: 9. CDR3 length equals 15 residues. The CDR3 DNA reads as TGTGCCAGCAGCCCTGGGGGCAGGGGGGATCAGCCCCAGCATTTT. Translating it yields CASSPGGRGDQPQHF.

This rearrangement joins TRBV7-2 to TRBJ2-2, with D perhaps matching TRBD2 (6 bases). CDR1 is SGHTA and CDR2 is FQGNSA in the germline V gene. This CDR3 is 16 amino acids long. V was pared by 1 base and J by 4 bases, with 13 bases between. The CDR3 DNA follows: TGTGCCAGCAGCTTAGAGGCTAGCGACAGCACCGGGGAGCTGTTTTTT. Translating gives CASSLEASDSTGELFF.